This T cell receptor (beta chain) was sequenced during a study of regulatory T cells in long-lasting Graves disease. Study observations and caveats: Persistent Graves' patients possessed reduced TCR diversity relative to recently diagnosed ones. The number of shared public clonotypes was higher in persistent patients (about 3,000) than new patients (966).

This clonotype was seen ten or more times. The antigen is unknown. The CDR3 is 15 residues long. Trimming stripped 6 bases from V and 6 bases from J, with 21 bases between. From germline, CDR1 is MDHEN and CDR2 SYDVKM. Time point of the sample: persistent/refractory GD, antithyroid drugs over 5 years with positive TRAb. After RNA was extracted from PBMCs, the TCR library was made from it. As a group, patients came from one endocrinology department in Xi'an, China. According to the study, TCR beta libraries were built with iRepertoire HTBI primers and CDR3-region Arm-PCR. TCRdb called the multiplex PCR reads again in MiXCR, with one record for every CDR3 protein. This sample has about 470,000 distinct CDR3 sequences; roughly 21% occur once, and the top ten carry approximately 6.4%.

The chain employs TRBV28 and TRBJ2-7; D ambiguous. Sequenced material: peripheral blood mononuclear cells (PBMCs), taken when the disease was refractory, from a patient treated with antithyroid drugs. This clonotype originated in a female donor with Graves disease. The CDR3 region is CASRILARATFEQYF. As DNA, the CDR3 is TGTGCCAGCAGAATATTAGCCCGGGCCACCTTCGAGCAGTACTTC.